The text below deals with one T cell receptor (beta chain). Antigen: not known. Flow cytometry had shown expanded CD8+CD57+ cells in the patients chosen for sequencing. Among the patients, all had severe acquired aplastic anemia. For CDR3 and TCR beta VDJ profiling, genomic DNA was the template used. TCRdb itself ran the reads through MiXCR, one entry per CDR3 protein. The repertoire includes 270,000 or so distinct CDR3 sequences, approximately 79% of them detected once, and approximately 42% sits in the top ten. This sample is part of a study of CD8+CD57+ T cells in acquired aplastic anemia. Study information: Sorted CD4+ and CD8+ cells gave a mean 3.2 ug DNA, range about 0.19 to 27.4 ug.

Germline CDR1 is SGDLS and CDR2 is YYNGEE. This CDR3 contains 13 residues. V lost 5 bases to trimming and J lost 13 bases, with 20 bases between them. The study, taken as a whole, reports: The number of CD8+ CDR3 sequences shared by patients and controls was twenty-nine.

This TCR was sampled from a human donor with aplastic anemia. Sequencing was done on a sample of sorted CD4+, CD8+, or CD8+CD57+ T cells (not recorded which) from PBMCs. This chain connects TRBV9 to TRBJ2-3; a weak D match, TRBD2 (6 bases). The CDR3 DNA reads as TGTGCCAGCAGGGAAGGACTAACGGATACAGAGTATTTT. Residues: CASREGLTDTEYF.